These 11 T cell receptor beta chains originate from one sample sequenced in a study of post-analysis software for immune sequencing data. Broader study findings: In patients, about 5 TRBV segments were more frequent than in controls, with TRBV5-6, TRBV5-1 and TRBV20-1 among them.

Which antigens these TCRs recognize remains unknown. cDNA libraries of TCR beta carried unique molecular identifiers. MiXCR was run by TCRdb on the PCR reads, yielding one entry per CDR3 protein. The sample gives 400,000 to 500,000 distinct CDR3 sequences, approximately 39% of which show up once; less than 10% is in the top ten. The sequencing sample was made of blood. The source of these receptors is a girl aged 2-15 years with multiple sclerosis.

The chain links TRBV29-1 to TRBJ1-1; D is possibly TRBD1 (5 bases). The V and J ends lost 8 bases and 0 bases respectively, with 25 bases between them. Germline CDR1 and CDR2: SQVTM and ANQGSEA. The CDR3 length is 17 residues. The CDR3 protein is CSQTNQFDSTMNTEAFF. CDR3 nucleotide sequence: TGCAGCCAAACGAACCAATTTGACAGCACCATGAACACTGAAGCTTTCTTT.

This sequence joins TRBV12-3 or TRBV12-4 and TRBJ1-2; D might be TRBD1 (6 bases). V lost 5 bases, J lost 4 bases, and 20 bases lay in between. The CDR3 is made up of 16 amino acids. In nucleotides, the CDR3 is TGTGCCAGCAGTCCACAACTGTCCCAGGGGATCTATGGCTACACCTTC. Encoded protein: CASSPQLSQGIYGYTF.

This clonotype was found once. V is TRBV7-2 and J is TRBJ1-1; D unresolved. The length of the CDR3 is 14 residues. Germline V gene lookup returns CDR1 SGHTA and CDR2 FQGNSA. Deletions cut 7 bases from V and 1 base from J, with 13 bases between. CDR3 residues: CASTLMDGNTEAFF. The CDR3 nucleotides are TGTGCCAGCACTCTGATGGACGGGAACACTGAAGCTTTCTTT.

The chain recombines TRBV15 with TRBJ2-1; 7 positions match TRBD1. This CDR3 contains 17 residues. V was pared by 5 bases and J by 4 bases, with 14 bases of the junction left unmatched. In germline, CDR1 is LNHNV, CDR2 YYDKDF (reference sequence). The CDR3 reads CATSGRRWTGFYNEQFF. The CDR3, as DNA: TGTGCCACCAGCGGAAGGAGATGGACAGGTTTTTACAATGAGCAGTTCTTC.

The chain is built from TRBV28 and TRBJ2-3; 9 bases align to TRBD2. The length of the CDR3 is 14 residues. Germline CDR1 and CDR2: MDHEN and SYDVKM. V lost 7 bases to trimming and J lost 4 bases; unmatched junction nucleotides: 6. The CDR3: CASILTSGSDTQYF. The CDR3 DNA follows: TGTGCCAGCATCCTGACTAGCGGTTCAGATACGCAGTATTTT.

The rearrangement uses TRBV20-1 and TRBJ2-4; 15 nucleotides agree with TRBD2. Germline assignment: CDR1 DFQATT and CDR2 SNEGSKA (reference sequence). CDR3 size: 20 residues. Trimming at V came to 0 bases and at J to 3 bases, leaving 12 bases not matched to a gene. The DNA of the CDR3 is TGCAGTGCTAGAGATCGAAAGGGACTAGCGGGGGGACTCAACAAAAACATTCAGTACTTC. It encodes CSARDRKGLAGGLNKNIQYF.

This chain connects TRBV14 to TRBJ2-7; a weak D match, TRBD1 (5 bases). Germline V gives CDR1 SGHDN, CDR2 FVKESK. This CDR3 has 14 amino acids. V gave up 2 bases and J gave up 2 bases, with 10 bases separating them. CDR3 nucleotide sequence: TGTGCCAGCAGCCAATACAGGAATGCCTACGAGCAGTACTTC. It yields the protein CASSQYRNAYEQYF.

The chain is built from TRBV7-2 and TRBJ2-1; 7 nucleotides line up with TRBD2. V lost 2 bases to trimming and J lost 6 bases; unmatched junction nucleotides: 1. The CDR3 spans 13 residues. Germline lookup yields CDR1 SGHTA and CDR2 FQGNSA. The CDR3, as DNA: TGTGCCAGCAGCTTACGGACTAGCAATGAGCAGTTCTTC. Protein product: CASSLRTSNEQFF.

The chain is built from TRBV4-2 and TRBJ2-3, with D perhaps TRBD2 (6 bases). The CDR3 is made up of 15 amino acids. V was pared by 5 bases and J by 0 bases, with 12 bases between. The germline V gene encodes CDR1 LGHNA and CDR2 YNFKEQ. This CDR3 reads CASSGRPGSTDTQYF. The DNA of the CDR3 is TGTGCCAGCAGCGGGAGGCCGGGGAGCACAGATACGCAGTATTTT.

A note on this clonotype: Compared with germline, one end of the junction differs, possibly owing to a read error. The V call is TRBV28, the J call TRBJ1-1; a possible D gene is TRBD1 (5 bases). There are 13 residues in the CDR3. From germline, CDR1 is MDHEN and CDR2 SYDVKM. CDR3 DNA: TGTGCCAGCAGCCCGACAGTGAACGCTGAAGCTTTCTTC. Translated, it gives CASSPTVNAEAFF. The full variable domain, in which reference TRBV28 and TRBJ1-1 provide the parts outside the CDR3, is DVKVTQSSRYLVKRTGEKVFLECVQDMDHENMFWYRQDPGLGLRLIYFSYDVKMKEKGDIPEGYSVSREKKERFSLILESASTNQTSMYLCASSPTVNAEAFFGQGTRLTVV.

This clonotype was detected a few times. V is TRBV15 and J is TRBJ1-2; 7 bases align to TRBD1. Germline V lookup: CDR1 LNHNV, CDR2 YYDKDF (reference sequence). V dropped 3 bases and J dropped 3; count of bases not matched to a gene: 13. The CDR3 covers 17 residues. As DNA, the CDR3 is TGTGCCACCAGCAGGAGGTTCGGGGACAGAGAGTACTATGGCTACACCTTC. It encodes CATSRRFGDREYYGYTF.